The clone carrying this T cell receptor beta chain qualifies as medium-sized. What it recognizes is unknown. Trimming removed 1 base from V and 2 bases from J; junction bases left unmatched: 7. CDR1 and CDR2 from the germline V gene are MGHRA and YSYEKL. CDR3 length: 16 amino acids. The data are from a study of spatial heterogeneity in lung cancer. Broader study findings: The number of expanded tumor alpha and beta chains correlated with mutation number.

Time point: sample taken at primary tumor resection. TCRdb reprocessed the 5' RACE reads via MiXCR and lists one record per CDR3 protein. The sample shows 8,000 to 9,500 distinct CDR3 sequences, under 9% of them seen only once. The receptor's source is a male donor with early-stage non-small cell lung cancer. This specimen consisted of lung tumor tissue, obtained at surgery. The V call is TRBV4-1, the J call TRBJ1-2; the match to TRBD1 covers 7 bases. The CDR3 here is CASSQGRQGLNYGYTF. CDR3 DNA: TGCGCCAGCAGCCAAGGAAGACAGGGCCTAAACTATGGCTACACCTTC.